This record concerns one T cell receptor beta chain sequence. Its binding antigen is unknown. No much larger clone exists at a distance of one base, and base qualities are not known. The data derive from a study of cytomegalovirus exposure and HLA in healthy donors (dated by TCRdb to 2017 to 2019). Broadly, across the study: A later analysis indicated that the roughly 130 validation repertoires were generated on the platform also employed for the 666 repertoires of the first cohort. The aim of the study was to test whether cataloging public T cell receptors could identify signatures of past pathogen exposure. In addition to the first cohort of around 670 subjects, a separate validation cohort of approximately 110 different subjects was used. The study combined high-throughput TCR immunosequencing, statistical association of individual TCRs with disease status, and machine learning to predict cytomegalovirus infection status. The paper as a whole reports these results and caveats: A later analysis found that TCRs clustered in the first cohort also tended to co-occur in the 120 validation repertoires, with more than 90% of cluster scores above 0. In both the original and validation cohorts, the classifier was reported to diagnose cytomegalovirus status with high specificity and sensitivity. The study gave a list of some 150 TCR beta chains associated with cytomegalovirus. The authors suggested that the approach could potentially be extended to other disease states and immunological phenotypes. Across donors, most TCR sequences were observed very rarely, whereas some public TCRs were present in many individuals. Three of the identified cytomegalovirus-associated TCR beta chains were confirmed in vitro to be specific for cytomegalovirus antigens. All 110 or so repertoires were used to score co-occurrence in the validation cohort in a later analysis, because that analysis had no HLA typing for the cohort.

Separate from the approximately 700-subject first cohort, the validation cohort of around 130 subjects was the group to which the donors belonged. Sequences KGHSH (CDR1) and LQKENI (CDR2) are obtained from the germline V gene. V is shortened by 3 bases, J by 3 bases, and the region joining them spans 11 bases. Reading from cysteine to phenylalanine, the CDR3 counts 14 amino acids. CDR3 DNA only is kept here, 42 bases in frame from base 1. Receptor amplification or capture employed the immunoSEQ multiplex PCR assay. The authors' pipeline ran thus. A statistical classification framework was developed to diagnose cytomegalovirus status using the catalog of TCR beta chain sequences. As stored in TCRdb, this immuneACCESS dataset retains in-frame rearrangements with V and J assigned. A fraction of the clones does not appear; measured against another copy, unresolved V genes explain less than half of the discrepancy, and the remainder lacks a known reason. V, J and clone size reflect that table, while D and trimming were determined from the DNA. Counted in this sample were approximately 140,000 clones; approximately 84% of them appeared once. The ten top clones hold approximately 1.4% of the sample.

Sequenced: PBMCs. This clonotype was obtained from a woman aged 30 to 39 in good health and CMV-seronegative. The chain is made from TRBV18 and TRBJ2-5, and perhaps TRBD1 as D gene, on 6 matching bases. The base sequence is TGTGCCAGCTCACCGTGGGGGCGTGAAGAGACCCAGTACTTC. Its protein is CASSPWGREETQYF.